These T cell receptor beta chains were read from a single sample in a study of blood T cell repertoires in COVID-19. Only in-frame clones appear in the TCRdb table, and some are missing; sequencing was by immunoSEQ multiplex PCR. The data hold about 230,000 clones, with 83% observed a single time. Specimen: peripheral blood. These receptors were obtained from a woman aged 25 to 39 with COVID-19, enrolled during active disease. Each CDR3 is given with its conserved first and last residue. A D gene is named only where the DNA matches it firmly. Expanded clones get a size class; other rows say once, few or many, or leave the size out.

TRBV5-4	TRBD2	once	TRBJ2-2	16	CASSLALAGGPGELFF	TGTGCCAGCAGCTTGGCCCTAGCGGGAGGGCCCGGGGAGCTGTTTTTT
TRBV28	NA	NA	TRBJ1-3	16	CASSLSPRGSGNTIYF	TGTGCCAGCAGTTTATCCCCCAGGGGCTCCGGAAACACCATATATTTT
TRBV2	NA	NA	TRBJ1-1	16	CASSRDRGSSNTEAFF	TGTGCCAGCAGTCGCGATAGGGGGAGCTCGAACACTGAAGCTTTCTTT
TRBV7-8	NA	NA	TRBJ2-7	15	CASSLGWGEAYEQYF	TGTGCCAGCAGCTTAGGCTGGGGCGAAGCCTACGAGCAGTACTTC
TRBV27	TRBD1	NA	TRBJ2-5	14	CASSRTGTQETQYF	TGTGCCAGCAGTAGGACAGGGACACAAGAGACCCAGTACTTC
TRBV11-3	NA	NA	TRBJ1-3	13	CASSRTAGNTIYF	TGTGCCAGCAGCCGGACAGCTGGAAACACCATATATTTT
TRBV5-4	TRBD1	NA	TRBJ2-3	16	CASSTPTGYSTDTQYF	TGTGCCAGCAGCACCCCGACAGGGTACAGCACAGATACGCAGTATTTT
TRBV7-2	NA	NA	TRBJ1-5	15	CASSYAGDSNQPQHF	TGTGCCAGCAGCTATGCAGGGGATAGCAATCAGCCCCAGCATTTT
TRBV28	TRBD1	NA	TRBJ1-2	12	CAAGGRNYGYTF	TGTGCCGCAGGGGGCCGAAACTATGGCTACACCTTC
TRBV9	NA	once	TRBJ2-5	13	CASSPRVGETQYF	TGTGCCAGCAGCCCGCGGGTGGGGGAGACCCAGTACTTC
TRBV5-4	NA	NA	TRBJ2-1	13	CASSFPGDGEQFF	TGTGCCAGCAGCTTCCCGGGTGACGGTGAGCAGTTCTTC
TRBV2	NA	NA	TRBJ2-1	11	CASSLAGWQFF	TGTGCCAGCAGTCTGGCAGGGTGGCAGTTCTTC
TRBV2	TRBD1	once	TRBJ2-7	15	CASSGTGQGSYEQYF	TGTGCCAGCAGTGGTACGGGACAGGGCTCCTACGAGCAGTACTTC
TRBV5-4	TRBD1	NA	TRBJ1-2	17	CASSSTGTGALNYGYTF	TGTGCCAGCAGCAGCACCGGGACAGGGGCCTTAAACTATGGCTACACCTTC
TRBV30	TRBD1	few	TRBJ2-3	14	CAWNTGTGTDTQYF	TGTGCCTGGAACACCGGGACAGGGACAGATACGCAGTATTTT
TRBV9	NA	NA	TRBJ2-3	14	CASSVAGVRDTQYF	TGTGCCAGCAGCGTAGCGGGGGTACGAGATACGCAGTATTTT
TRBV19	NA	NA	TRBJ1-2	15	CASSSQGLPNYGYTF	TGTGCCAGTAGCTCACAGGGCTTGCCTAACTATGGCTACACCTTC
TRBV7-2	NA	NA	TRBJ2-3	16	CASSLGPGDGTDTQYF	TGTGCCAGCAGCTTAGGGCCCGGGGATGGCACAGATACGCAGTATTTT
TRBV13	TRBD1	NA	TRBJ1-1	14	CASSFGTGDTEAFF	TGTGCCAGCAGCTTCGGGACAGGGGATACTGAAGCTTTCTTT
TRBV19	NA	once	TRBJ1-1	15	CASSPSRVPNTEAFF	TGTGCCAGTAGTCCATCCCGGGTCCCAAACACTGAAGCTTTCTTT
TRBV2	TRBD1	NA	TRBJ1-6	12	CASRDRGSPLHF	TGTGCCAGCCGGGACAGGGGGTCACCCCTCCACTTT
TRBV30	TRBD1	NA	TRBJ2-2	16	CACLPSGQGFAGELFF	TGTGCCTGTTTACCCTCGGGACAGGGCTTCGCCGGGGAGCTGTTTTTT
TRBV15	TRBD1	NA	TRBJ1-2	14	CATSRDRGGYGYTF	TGTGCCACCAGCAGGGACAGGGGGGGGTATGGCTACACCTTC
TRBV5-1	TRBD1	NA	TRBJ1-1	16	CASSAASTGVNTEAFF	TGCGCCAGCAGCGCCGCTTCGACAGGGGTGAACACTGAAGCTTTCTTT
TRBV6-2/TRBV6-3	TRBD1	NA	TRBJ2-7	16	CASSYPLGDSSYEQYF	TGTGCCAGCAGTTACCCTTTAGGGGACAGCTCCTACGAGCAGTACTTC
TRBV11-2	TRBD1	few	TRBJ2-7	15	CASSLDGAQGAQQYF	TGTGCCAGCAGCTTAGACGGGGCCCAGGGGGCTCAGCAGTACTTC
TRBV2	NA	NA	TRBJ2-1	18	CASSEARGGGRASDEQFF	TGTGCCAGCAGTGAAGCCAGAGGGGGAGGGAGGGCCTCGGATGAGCAGTTCTTC
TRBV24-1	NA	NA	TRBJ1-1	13	CATRLQGNTEAFF	TGTGCCACCAGGCTACAGGGGAACACTGAAGCTTTCTTT
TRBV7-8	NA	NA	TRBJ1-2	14	CASSTYQGSYGYTF	TGTGCCAGCAGCACCTACCAGGGGAGCTATGGCTACACCTTC
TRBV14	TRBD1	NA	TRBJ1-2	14	CASSQDRGQGGYTF	TGTGCCAGCAGCCAAGACAGGGGGCAGGGAGGCTACACCTTC
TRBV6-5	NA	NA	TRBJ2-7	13	CASGPSAAYEQYF	TGTGCCAGCGGGCCGTCCGCCGCCTACGAGCAGTACTTC
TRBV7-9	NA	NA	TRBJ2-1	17	CASSASLAAVTYNEQFF	TGTGCCAGCAGCGCCTCTTTGGCGGCAGTAACCTACAATGAGCAGTTCTTC
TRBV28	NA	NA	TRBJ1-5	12	CASSLRDQPQHF	TGTGCCAGCAGTCTGCGGGATCAGCCCCAGCATTTT
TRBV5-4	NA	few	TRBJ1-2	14	CASSLGIGGDGYTF	TGTGCCAGCAGCTTGGGTATCGGAGGGGACGGCTACACCTTC
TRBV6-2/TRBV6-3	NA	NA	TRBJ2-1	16	CASSGGLLNPYNEQFF	TGTGCCAGCAGTGGGGGACTTCTTAATCCCTACAATGAGCAGTTCTTC
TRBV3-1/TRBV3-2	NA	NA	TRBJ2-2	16	CASSQVVVVNTGELFF	TGTGCCAGCAGCCAAGTAGTAGTAGTGAACACCGGGGAGCTGTTTTTT
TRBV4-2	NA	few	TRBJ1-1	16	CASSQAGGGANTEAFF	TGTGCCAGCAGCCAAGCCGGAGGGGGGGCGAACACTGAAGCTTTCTTT